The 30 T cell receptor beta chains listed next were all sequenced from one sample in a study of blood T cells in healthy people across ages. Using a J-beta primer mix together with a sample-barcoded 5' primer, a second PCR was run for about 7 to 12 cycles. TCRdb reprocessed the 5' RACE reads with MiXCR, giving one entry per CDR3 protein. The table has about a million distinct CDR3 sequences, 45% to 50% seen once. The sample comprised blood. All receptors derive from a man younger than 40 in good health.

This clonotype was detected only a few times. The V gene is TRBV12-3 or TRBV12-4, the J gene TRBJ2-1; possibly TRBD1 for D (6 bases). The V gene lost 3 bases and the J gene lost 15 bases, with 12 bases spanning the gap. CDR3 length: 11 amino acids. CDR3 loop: CASSFGTKPFF. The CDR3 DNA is TGTGCCAGCAGTTTTGGGACAAAGCCGTTCTTC.

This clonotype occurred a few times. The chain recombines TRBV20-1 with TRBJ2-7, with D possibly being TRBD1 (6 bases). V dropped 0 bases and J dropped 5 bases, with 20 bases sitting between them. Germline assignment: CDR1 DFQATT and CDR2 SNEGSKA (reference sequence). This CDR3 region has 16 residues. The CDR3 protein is CSAREVRTGSLNEQYF. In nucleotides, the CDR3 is TGCAGTGCTAGAGAGGTACGAACAGGGAGTTTAAACGAGCAGTACTTC.

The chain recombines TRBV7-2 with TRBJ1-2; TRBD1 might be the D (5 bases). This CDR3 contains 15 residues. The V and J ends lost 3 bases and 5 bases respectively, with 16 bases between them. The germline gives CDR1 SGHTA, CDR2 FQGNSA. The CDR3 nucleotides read TGTGCCAGCAGCTTCGGCCAGACCCCAGGGTATGGCTACACCTTC. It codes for CASSFGQTPGYGYTF.

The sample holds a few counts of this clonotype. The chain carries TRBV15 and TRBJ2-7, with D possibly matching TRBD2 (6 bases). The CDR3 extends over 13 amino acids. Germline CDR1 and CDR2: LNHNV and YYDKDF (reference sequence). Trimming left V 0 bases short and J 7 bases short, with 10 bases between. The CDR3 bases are TGTGCCACCAGCAGAGATCCGGCGGGAGAGCAGTACTTC. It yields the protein CATSRDPAGEQYF.

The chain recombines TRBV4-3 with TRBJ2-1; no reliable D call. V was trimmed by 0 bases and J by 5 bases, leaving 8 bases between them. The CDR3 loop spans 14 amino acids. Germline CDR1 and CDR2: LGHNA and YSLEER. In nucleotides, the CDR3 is TGCGCCAGCAGCCAAGACCTCGCGGACAATGAGCAGTTCTTC. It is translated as CASSQDLADNEQFF.

DNA for the CDR3: TGCGCCAGCAGCCCAATGACGGGACAGGGGTTCTATGGCTACACCTTC. Its translation is CASSPMTGQGFYGYTF. This chain links TRBV5-1 with TRBJ1-2, with 10 bases identical to TRBD1. The V and J ends lost 4 bases and 4 bases, in that order; junction bases with no gene match: 10. Germline CDR1 and CDR2: SGHRS and YFSETQ. The CDR3 runs 16 residues.

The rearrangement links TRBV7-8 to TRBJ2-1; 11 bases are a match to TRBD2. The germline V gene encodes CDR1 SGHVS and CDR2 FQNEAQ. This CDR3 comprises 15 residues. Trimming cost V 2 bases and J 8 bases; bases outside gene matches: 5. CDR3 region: CASSLFSGGAHEQFF. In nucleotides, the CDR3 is TGTGCCAGCAGCTTATTTAGCGGGGGGGCGCATGAGCAGTTCTTC.

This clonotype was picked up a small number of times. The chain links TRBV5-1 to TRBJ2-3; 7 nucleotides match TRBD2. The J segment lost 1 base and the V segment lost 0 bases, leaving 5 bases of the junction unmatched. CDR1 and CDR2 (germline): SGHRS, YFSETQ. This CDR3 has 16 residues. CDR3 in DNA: TGCGCCAGCAGCTTGGACTCGACTAGCCGCACAGATACGCAGTATTTT. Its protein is CASSLDSTSRTDTQYF.

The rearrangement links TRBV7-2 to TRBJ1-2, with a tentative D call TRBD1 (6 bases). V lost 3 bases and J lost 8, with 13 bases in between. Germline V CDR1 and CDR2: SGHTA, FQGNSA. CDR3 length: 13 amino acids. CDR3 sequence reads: CASSFTGSRGYTF. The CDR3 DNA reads TGTGCCAGCAGCTTTACAGGGAGCCGCGGCTACACCTTC.

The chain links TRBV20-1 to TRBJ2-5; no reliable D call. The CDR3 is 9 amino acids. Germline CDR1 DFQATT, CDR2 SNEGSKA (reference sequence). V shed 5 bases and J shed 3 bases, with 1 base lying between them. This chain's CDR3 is CSAEETQYF. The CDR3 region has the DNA TGCAGTGCTGAAGAGACCCAGTACTTC.

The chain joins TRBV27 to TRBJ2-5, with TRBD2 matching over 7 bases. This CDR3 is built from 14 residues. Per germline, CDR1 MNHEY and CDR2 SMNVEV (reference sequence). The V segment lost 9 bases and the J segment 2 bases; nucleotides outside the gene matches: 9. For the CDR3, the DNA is TGTGCCAGGGGATCGAGCGGGGCACAAGAGACCCAGTACTTC. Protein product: CARGSSGAQETQYF.

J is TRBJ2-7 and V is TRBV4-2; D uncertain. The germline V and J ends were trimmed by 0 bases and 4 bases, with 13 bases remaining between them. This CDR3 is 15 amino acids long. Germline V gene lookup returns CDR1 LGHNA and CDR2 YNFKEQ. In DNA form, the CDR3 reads TGTGCCAGCAGCCAAGAATCCGCCTATAGATACGAGCAGTACTTC. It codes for CASSQESAYRYEQYF.

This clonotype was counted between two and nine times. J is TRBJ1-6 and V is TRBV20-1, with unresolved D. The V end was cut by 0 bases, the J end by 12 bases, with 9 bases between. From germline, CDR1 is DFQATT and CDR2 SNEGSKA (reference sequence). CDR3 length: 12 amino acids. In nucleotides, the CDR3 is TGCAGTGCTAGAGAAAGGACCCAACCCCTCCACTTT. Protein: CSARERTQPLHF.

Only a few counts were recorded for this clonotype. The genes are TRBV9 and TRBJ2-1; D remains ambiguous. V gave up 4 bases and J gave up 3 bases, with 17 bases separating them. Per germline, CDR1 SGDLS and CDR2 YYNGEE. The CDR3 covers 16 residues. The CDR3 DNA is TGTGCCAGCAGCAAAGCGTCAAGTGGTCTCTACAATGAGCAGTTCTTC. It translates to CASSKASSGLYNEQFF.

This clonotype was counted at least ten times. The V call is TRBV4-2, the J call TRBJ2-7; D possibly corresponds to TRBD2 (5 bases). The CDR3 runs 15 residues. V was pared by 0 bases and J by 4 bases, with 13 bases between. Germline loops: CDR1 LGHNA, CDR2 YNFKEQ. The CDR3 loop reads CASSQDIGVLYEQYF. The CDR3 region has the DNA TGTGCCAGCAGCCAAGATATCGGGGTCCTGTACGAGCAGTACTTC.

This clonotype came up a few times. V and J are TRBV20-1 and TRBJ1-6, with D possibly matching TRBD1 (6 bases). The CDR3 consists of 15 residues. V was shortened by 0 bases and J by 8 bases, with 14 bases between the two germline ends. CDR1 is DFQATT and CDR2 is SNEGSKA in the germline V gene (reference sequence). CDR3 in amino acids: CSARDRGRVDSPLHF. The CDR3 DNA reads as TGCAGTGCTAGAGATAGGGGGAGAGTGGATTCACCCCTCCACTTT.

CDR3 loop: CASSVTPGSYNEQFF. The CDR3 DNA is TGTGCCAGCAGCGTAACCCCAGGCTCCTACAATGAGCAGTTCTTC. This sequence joins TRBV9 and TRBJ2-1; D is unresolved. The CDR3 is 15 amino acids. Germline CDR1 and CDR2: SGDLS and YYNGEE. V was clipped by 1 base and J by 0 bases, with 8 bases between them.

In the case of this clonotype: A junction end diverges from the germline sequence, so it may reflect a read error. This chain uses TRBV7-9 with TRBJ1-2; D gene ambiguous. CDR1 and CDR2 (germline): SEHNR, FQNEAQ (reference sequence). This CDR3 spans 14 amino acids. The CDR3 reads CASSTTETNHGYTF. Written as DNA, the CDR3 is TGTGCCAGCAGCACGACCGAAACTAACCATGGTTACACCTTC.

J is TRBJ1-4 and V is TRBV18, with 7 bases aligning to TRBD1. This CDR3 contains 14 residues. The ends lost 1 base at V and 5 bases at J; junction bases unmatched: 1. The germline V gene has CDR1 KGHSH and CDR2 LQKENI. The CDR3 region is CASSPQTGNEKLFF. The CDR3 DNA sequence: TGTGCCAGCTCACCACAGACAGGGAATGAAAAACTGTTTTTT.

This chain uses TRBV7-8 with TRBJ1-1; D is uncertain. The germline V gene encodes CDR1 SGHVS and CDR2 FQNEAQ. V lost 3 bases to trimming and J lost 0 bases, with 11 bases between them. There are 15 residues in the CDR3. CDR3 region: CASSFRQVLNTEAFF. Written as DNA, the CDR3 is TGTGCCAGCAGCTTTCGGCAGGTGTTGAACACTGAAGCTTTCTTT.

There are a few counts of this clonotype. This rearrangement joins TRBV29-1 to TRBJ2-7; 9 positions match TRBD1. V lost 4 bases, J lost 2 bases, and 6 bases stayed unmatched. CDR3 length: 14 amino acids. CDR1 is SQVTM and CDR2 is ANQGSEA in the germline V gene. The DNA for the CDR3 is TGCAGCGTTGCCGAGGGACAGGGACCCTACGAGCAGTACTTC. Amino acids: CSVAEGQGPYEQYF.

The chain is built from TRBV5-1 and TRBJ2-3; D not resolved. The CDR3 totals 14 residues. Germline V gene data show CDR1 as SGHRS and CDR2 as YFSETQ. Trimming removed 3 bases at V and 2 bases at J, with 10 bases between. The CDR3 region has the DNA TGCGCCAGCAGCTCCCAGACTGTCACAGATACGCAGTATTTT. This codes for CASSSQTVTDTQYF.

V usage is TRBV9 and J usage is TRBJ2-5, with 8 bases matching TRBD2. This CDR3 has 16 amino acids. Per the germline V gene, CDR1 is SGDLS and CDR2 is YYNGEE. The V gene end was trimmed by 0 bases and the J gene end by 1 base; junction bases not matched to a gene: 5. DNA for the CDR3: TGTGCCAGCAGCGTAGCGGTAGCGGGGCCCCAAGAGACCCAGTACTTC. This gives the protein CASSVAVAGPQETQYF.

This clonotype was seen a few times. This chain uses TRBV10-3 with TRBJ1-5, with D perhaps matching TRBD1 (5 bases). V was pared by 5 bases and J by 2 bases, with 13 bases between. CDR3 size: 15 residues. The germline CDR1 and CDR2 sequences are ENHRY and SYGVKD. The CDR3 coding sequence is TGTGCCATCAGTAGTGGGGGGAATGGCAATCAGCCCCAGCATTTT. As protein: CAISSGGNGNQPQHF.

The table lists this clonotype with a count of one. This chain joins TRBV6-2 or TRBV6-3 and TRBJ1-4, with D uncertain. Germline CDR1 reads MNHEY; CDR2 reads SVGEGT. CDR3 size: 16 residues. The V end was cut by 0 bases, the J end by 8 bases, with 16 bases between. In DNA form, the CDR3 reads TGTGCCAGCAGTTACTCGGGAGAAGATAAGAAGGAAAAACTGTTTTTT. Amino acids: CASSYSGEDKKEKLFF.

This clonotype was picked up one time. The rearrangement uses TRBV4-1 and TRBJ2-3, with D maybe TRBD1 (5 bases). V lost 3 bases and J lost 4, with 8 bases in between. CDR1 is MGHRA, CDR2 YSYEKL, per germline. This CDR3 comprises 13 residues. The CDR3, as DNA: TGCGCCAGCAGCCACCCAGGGTCAGATACGCAGTATTTT. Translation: CASSHPGSDTQYF.

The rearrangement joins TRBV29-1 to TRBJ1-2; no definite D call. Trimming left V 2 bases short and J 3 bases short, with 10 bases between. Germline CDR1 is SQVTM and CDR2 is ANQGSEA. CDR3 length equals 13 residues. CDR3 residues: CSVEQDGDYGYTF. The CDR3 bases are TGCAGCGTTGAACAGGACGGAGACTATGGCTACACCTTC. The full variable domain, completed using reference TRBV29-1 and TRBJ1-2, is SAVISQKPSRDICQRGTSLTIQCQVDSQVTMMFWYRQQPGQSLTLIATANQGSEATYESGFVIDKFPISRPNLTFSTLTVSNMSPEDSSIYLCSVEQDGDYGYTFGSGTRLTVV.

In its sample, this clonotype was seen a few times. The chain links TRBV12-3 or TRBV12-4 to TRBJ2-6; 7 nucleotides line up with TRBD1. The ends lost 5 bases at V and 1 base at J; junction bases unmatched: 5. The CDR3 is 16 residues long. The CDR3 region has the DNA TGTGCCAGCAGTCGGGACAGATCATCTGGGGCCAACGTCCTGACTTTC. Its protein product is CASSRDRSSGANVLTF.

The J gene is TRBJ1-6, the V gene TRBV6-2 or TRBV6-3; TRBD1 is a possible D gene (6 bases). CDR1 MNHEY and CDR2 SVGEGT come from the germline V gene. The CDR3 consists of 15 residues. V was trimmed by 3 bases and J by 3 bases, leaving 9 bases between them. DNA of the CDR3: TGTGCCAGCAGTTATCAGGGGCTCTATAATTCACCCCTCCACTTT. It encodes CASSYQGLYNSPLHF.

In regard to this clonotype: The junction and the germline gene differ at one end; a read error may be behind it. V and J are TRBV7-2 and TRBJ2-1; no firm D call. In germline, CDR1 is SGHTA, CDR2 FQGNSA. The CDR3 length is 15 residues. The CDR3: CASRLVADHYNEQFF. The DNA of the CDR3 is TGTGCCAGCAGATTAGTAGCAGACCACTACAATGAGCAGTTCTTC. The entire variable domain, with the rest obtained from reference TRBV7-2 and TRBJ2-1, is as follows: GAGVSQSPSNKVTEKGKDVELRCDPISGHTALYWYRQSLGQGLEFLIYFQGNSAPDKSGLPSDRFSAERTGGSVSTLTIQRTQQEDSAVYLCASRLVADHYNEQFFGPGTRLTVL.